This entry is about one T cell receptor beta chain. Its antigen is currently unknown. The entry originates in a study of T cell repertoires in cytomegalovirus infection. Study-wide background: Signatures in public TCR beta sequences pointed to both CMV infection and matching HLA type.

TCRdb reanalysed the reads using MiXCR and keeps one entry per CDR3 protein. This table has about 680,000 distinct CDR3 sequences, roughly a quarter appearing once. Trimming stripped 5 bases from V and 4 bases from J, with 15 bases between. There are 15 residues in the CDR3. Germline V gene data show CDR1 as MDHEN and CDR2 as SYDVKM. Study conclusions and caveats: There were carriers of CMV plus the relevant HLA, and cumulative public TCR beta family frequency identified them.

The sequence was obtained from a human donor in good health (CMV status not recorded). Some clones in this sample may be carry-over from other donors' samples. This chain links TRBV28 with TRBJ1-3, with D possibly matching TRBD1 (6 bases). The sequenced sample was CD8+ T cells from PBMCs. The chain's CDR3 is CASSGSQGSGNTIYF. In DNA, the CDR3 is TGTGCCAGCAGTGGGTCACAGGGTTCCGGAAACACCATATATTTT.